Below, 28 T cell receptor beta chains from the same sample are listed, as sequenced in a study of CD8 T cells in ankylosing spondylitis. TCRdb re-called the 5' RACE reads with MiXCR, one entry per CDR3 protein. Found here are roughly 230,000 distinct CDR3 sequences, more than 9% of them singletons; the top ten hold less than 3%. Sequenced material: blood, either unsorted or a sorted T cell fraction (not recorded which). The source of these receptors is a male donor with ankylosing spondylitis or in good health (not recorded which).

This clonotype was observed many times. The V and J genes are TRBV7-2 and TRBJ1-2, with D tentatively TRBD1 (6 bases). Germline CDR1 SGHTA, CDR2 FQGNSA. This CDR3 contains 15 residues. Trimming removed 2 bases at V and 1 base at J, with 11 bases between. CDR3 in amino acids: CASSLPQGGNYGYTF. Here the CDR3 DNA reads TGTGCCAGCAGCTTACCCCAAGGGGGTAACTATGGCTACACCTTC.

This clonotype was recorded a few times. The chain joins TRBV7-9 to TRBJ2-5, with TRBD2 as a possible D gene (6 bases). The germline V gene encodes CDR1 SEHNR and CDR2 FQNEAQ (reference sequence). V was cut by 8 bases and J by 0 bases, with 7 bases left in between. The CDR3 totals 12 residues. CDR3 loop: CASGRHQETQYF. CDR3 DNA sequence: TGTGCCAGCGGGAGGCACCAAGAGACCCAGTACTTC.

This clonotype was observed many times. In nucleotides, the CDR3 is TGTGCCAGCAGCTTAAGTATCTCTGGAAACACCATATATTTT. This codes for CASSLSISGNTIYF. The rearrangement uses TRBV7-9 and TRBJ1-3; D unclear. V lost 2 bases, J lost 0 bases, and 5 bases lay in between. CDR1 SEHNR and CDR2 FQNEAQ come from the germline V gene (reference sequence). This CDR3 has 14 amino acids. The entire variable domain, with the rest obtained from reference TRBV7-9 and TRBJ1-3, is as follows: DTGVSQNPRHKITKRGQNVTFRCDPISEHNRLYWYRQTLGQGPEFLTYFQNEAQLEKSRLLSDRFSAERPKGSFSTLEIQRTEQGDSAMYLCASSLSISGNTIYFGEGSWLTVV.

The table lists this clonotype with many counts. The V call is TRBV20-1, the J call TRBJ2-7, with a weak D call TRBD1 (6 bases). V was pared by 2 bases and J by 3 bases, with 8 bases between. This CDR3 is built from 12 residues. Germline assignment: CDR1 DFQATT and CDR2 SNEGSKA (reference sequence). The CDR3 bases are TGCAGTGCTAGACAGGGGAGCTACGAGCAGTACTTC. Encoded protein: CSARQGSYEQYF.

This clonotype was found many times. V is TRBV4-1 and J is TRBJ2-3; tentatively, D is TRBD1 or TRBD2 (6 bases each). Germline CDR1 is MGHRA and CDR2 is YSYEKL. Trimming took 0 bases from V and 3 from J, leaving 13 bases between them. The CDR3 is 16 residues long. CDR3 protein: CASSQDPGARTDTQYF. The CDR3 region has the DNA TGCGCCAGCAGCCAAGATCCGGGGGCTAGAACAGATACGCAGTATTTT.

This clonotype was picked up many times. The genes are TRBV20-1 and TRBJ2-1; TRBD1 matches at 9 bases. V was pared by 2 bases and J by 0 bases, with 8 bases of the junction left unmatched. Germline values: CDR1 DFQATT, CDR2 SNEGSKA (reference sequence). This CDR3 region has 17 residues. In DNA form, the CDR3 reads TGCAGTGCTAGAAACCCTGGACAGGGGATCTCCTACAATGAGCAGTTCTTC. Residues: CSARNPGQGISYNEQFF.

This clonotype was seen many times. This chain uses TRBV20-1 with TRBJ2-3, with D possibly being TRBD1 or TRBD2 (5 bases each). The V end lost 1 base, the J end lost 6 bases, and 14 bases lay between the germline ends. CDR3 length equals 14 residues. The germline CDR1 and CDR2 sequences are DFQATT and SNEGSKA (reference sequence). The CDR3 protein is CSARVGDHQDTQYF. In DNA, the CDR3 is TGCAGTGCTAGAGTAGGGGACCACCAGGATACGCAGTATTTT.

This clonotype came up many times. V is TRBV29-1 and J is TRBJ1-1; no clear D gene. The germline V gene has CDR1 SQVTM and CDR2 ANQGSEA. The CDR3 runs 11 residues. V shed 6 bases and J shed 1 base, with 6 bases lying between them. CDR3 sequence reads: CSVDKNTEAFF. Written as DNA, the CDR3 is TGCAGCGTCGACAAGAACACTGAAGCTTTCTTT.

There are a few counts of this clonotype. A read error may account for a junction end that differs from germline. The chain recombines TRBV5-1 with TRBJ2-7; 7 positions match TRBD1. The CDR3 consists of 10 residues. Germline V gene sequence: CDR1 SGHRS, CDR2 YFSETQ. The CDR3 protein is CASSYRDRHF. Written as DNA, the CDR3 is TGCGCCAGCAGCTACCGGGACAGACACTTC. Looking up the rest from reference TRBV5-1 and TRBJ2-7 gives the full variable domain: KAGVTQTPRYLIKTRGQQVTLSCSPISGHRSVSWYQQTPGQGLQFLFEYFSETQRNKGNFPGRFSGRQFSNSRSEMNVSTLELGDSALYLCASSYRDRHFGPGTRLTVT.

This clonotype has more than one count but fewer than ten. The chain uses TRBV30 and TRBJ2-3; D may match TRBD1 or TRBD2 (5 bases each). Germline CDR1 reads GTSNPN; CDR2 reads SVGIG (reference sequence). V lost 4 bases to trimming and J lost 2 bases, with 19 bases between them. CDR3 length: 16 amino acids. The CDR3 region has the DNA TGTGCCTGGACCGAGGGGTGGGCTGGAATCACAGATACGCAGTATTTT. Amino acids: CAWTEGWAGITDTQYF.

This chain uses TRBV11-2 with TRBJ1-2, with 9 nucleotides matching TRBD1. Germline-derived CDR1 and CDR2 are SGHAT and FQNNGV. This CDR3 is 18 amino acids long. J was trimmed by 3 bases and V by 4 bases; bases with no gene match: 15. The CDR3 loop is CASSWDWGQGVSYYGYTF. CDR3 DNA sequence: TGTGCCAGCAGCTGGGATTGGGGACAGGGAGTCTCGTACTATGGCTACACCTTC.

This clonotype was detected only once. The chain is built from TRBV20-1 and TRBJ1-5; D uncertain. CDR1 and CDR2 (germline): DFQATT, SNEGSKA (reference sequence). V was shortened by 3 bases and J by 0 bases, with 9 bases between the two germline ends. The CDR3 extends over 14 amino acids. The CDR3 sequence: CSARDRRSNQPQHF. The CDR3 nucleotides read TGCAGTGCTAGGGACCGCCGTAGCAATCAGCCCCAGCATTTT.

V usage is TRBV2 and J usage is TRBJ2-1; D may be TRBD1 or TRBD2 (5 bases each). Germline V gene sequence: CDR1 SNHLY, CDR2 FYNNEI. The V end was cut by 3 bases, the J end by 0 bases, with 21 bases between. CDR3 length: 19 residues. The CDR3 sequence: CASSDPIRGFAGSYNEQFF. Written as DNA, the CDR3 is TGTGCCAGCAGTGACCCCATTAGGGGCTTCGCGGGCTCCTACAATGAGCAGTTCTTC.

This clonotype appeared a few times. This chain uses TRBV4-1 with TRBJ2-3, with 9 nucleotides matching TRBD1. Looked up from germline, CDR1 is MGHRA and CDR2 is YSYEKL. CDR3 length: 16 residues. V trimming: 4 bases; J trimming: 8 bases; junction bases outside the gene matches: 13. The CDR3 protein is CASSLEPGQGSVTQYF. Written as DNA, the CDR3 is TGCGCCAGCAGCCTGGAGCCGGGACAGGGTTCGGTTACGCAGTATTTT.

J is TRBJ1-2 and V is TRBV19; possibly TRBD1 for D (6 bases). The germline V gene has CDR1 LNHDA and CDR2 SQIVND (reference sequence). Deletions cut 4 bases from V and 5 bases from J, with 14 bases between. The CDR3 has 14 residues. The DNA for the CDR3 is TGTGCCAGTAGTAAATATTTGACAGGTTATGGCTACACCTTC. This translates into CASSKYLTGYGYTF.

This clonotype was counted many times. The chain has TRBV11-1 and TRBJ1-6; no reliable D call. Trimming cost V 5 bases and J 5 bases, with 10 bases left between them. The CDR3 covers 14 residues. Germline V gene data show CDR1 as SGHAT and CDR2 as FQDESV (reference sequence). CDR3 nucleotide sequence: TGTGCCAGCAGCCTATCGAGGGATAATTCACCCCTCCACTTT. Amino acid sequence: CASSLSRDNSPLHF.

The V call is TRBV18, the J call TRBJ1-2; TRBD1 is a possible D gene (6 bases). The CDR3 loop spans 13 amino acids. The germline V and J ends were trimmed by 6 bases and 7 bases, with 15 bases remaining between them. Germline CDR1 and CDR2: KGHSH and LQKENI. The CDR3 sequence: CASSRATGGGYTF. The CDR3 DNA sequence: TGTGCCAGCTCCAGGGCGACAGGTGGTGGCTACACCTTC.

The sample holds many counts of this clonotype. This sequence joins TRBV20-1 and TRBJ2-3, with D tentatively TRBD1 (5 bases). Germline CDR1 is DFQATT and CDR2 is SNEGSKA (reference sequence). CDR3 length equals 15 residues. The V end was cut by 6 bases, the J end by 2 bases, with 18 bases between. The chain's CDR3 is CSAPPSRQSTDTQYF. CDR3 coding DNA: TGCAGTGCCCCTCCATCCCGACAGTCCACAGATACGCAGTATTTT.

This clonotype was counted between two and nine times. The CDR3 region is CASSSGLAGGREQFF. The CDR3 DNA reads as TGCGCCAGCAGCTCGGGACTAGCGGGAGGGAGAGAGCAGTTCTTC. The V call is TRBV5-1, the J call TRBJ2-1; 16 bases align to TRBD2. In germline, CDR1 is SGHRS, CDR2 YFSETQ. CDR3 length equals 15 residues. J was trimmed by 10 bases and V by 3 bases; bases with no gene match: 4.

This clonotype was recorded many times. This chain links TRBV12-3 or TRBV12-4 with TRBJ2-7; a possible D gene is TRBD1 (5 bases). This CDR3 contains 12 residues. V gave up 4 bases and J gave up 5 bases, with 9 bases separating them. The CDR3 here is CASSYAGHEQYF. DNA of the CDR3: TGTGCCAGCAGTTATGCAGGGCACGAGCAGTACTTC.

This clonotype has ten or more counts. The chain employs TRBV11-2 and TRBJ2-7; 8 bases are a match to TRBD1. Per the germline V gene, CDR1 is SGHAT and CDR2 is FQNNGV. CDR3 length: 14 residues. The junction had 9 bases not matched to a gene; V was cut back by 5 bases and J by 6 bases. The CDR3 sequence: CASSPRTGSLEQYF. CDR3 sequence (DNA): TGTGCCAGCAGCCCTCGGACAGGGTCCCTCGAGCAGTACTTC.

There are many counts of this clonotype. V and J are TRBV27 and TRBJ2-1; 10 nucleotides match TRBD2. The germline CDR1 and CDR2 sequences are MNHEY and SMNVEV (reference sequence). V gave up 7 bases and J gave up 6 bases; unmatched junction bases: 12. The CDR3 totals 16 residues. The CDR3 protein is CASTLLAGALVNEQFF. For the CDR3, the DNA is TGTGCCAGCACCCTCCTAGCGGGGGCCCTCGTCAATGAGCAGTTCTTC.

The chain joins TRBV5-1 to TRBJ2-3; TRBD1 matches at 9 bases. With 5 bases clipped from V and 0 bases from J, the junction kept 1 base outside the gene matches. The CDR3 contains 14 residues. Germline CDR1 reads SGHRS; CDR2 reads YFSETQ. The CDR3 region is CASRQGASTDTQYF. As DNA, the CDR3 is TGCGCCAGCAGACAGGGGGCTAGCACAGATACGCAGTATTTT.

Comment on this clonotype: A much larger clone is a single base away; this may be a read error. The gene calls are TRBV4-1 and TRBJ2-3, with D possibly TRBD2 on 6 matching bases. In germline, CDR1 is MGHRA, CDR2 YSYEKL. The CDR3 loop spans 14 amino acids. The CDR3 DNA is TGCACCAGCAGCCCGGCGGGGCGCACAGATACGCAGTATTTT. Protein sequence: CTSSPAGRTDTQYF.

Many counts were recorded for this clonotype. The gene calls are TRBV19 and TRBJ1-2; TRBD1 matches 9 bases. Per germline, CDR1 LNHDA and CDR2 SQIVND (reference sequence). CDR3 length: 15 amino acids. The junction had 7 bases not matched to a gene; V was cut back by 4 bases and J by 4 bases. CDR3 in DNA: TGTGCCAGTAGTAACTCGGACAGGGGAATCTATGGCTACACCTTC. Its protein product is CASSNSDRGIYGYTF.

This rearrangement joins TRBV4-1 to TRBJ2-1; 7 positions match TRBD2. The CDR3 has 15 amino acids. Trimming cost V 1 base and J 6 bases; bases outside gene matches: 6. CDR1 and CDR2 (germline): MGHRA, YSYEKL. DNA for the CDR3: TGCGCCAGCAGCCAAGCTCTCGGGGAGGGCAATGAGCAGTTCTTC. Encoded protein: CASSQALGEGNEQFF.

This clonotype occurred many times. The CDR3 DNA follows: TGTGCCAGCAGTACAGGGGGCGTCGCCTACGAGCAGTACTTC. This encodes CASSTGGVAYEQYF. The chain joins TRBV27 to TRBJ2-7, with 9 bases fitting TRBD1. Germline V gene sequence: CDR1 MNHEY, CDR2 SMNVEV (reference sequence). The CDR3 has 14 amino acids. After removal of 5 bases from V and 2 bases from J, the junction contained 4 bases not matched to a gene.

This clonotype was observed many times. The chain recombines TRBV9 with TRBJ2-1, with D unresolved. Germline V CDR1 and CDR2: SGDLS, YYNGEE. The length of the CDR3 is 15 residues. V shed 0 bases and J shed 7 bases, with 14 bases lying between them. The CDR3 is CASSVEPSTPNEQFF. In nucleotides, the CDR3 is TGTGCCAGCAGCGTAGAACCGAGCACCCCTAATGAGCAGTTCTTC. The variable domain in full, completed from reference TRBV9 and TRBJ2-1, reads DSGVTQTPKHLITATGQRVTLRCSPRSGDLSVYWYQQSLDQGLQFLIQYYNGEERAKGNILERFSAQQFPDLHSELNLSSLELGDSALYFCASSVEPSTPNEQFFGPGTRLTVL.